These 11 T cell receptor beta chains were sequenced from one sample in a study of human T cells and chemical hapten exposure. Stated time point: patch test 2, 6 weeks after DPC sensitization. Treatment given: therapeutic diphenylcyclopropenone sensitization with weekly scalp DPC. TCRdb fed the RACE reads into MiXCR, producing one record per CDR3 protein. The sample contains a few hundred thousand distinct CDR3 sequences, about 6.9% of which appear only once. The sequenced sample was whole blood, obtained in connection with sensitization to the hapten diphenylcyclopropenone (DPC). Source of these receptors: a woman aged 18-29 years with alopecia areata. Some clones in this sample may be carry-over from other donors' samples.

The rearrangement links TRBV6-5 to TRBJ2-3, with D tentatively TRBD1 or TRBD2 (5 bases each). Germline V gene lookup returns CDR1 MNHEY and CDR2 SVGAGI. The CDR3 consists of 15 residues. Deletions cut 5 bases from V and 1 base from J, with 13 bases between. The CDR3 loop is CASSPGTFRTDTQYF. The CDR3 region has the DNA TGTGCCAGCAGTCCCGGGACCTTTCGCACAGATACGCAGTATTTT.

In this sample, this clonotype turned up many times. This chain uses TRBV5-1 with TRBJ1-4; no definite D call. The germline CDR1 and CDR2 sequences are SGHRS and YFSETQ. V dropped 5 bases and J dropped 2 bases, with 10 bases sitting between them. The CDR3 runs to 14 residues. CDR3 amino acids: CASRAGSTNEKLFF. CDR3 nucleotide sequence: TGCGCCAGCAGGGCAGGATCTACTAATGAAAAACTGTTTTTT.

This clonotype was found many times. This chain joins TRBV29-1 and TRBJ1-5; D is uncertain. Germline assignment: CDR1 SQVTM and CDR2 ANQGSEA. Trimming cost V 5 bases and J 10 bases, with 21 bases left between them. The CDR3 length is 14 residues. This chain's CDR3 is CSVQVSNPGGPQHF. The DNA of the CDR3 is TGCAGCGTTCAGGTATCTAACCCCGGCGGACCCCAGCATTTT.

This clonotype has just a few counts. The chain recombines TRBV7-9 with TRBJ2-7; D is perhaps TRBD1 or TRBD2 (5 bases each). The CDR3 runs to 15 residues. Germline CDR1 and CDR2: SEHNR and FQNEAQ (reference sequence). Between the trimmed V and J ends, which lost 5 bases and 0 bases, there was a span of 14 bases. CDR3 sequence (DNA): TGTGCCAGCAGCGATGGGACCCGTAGCTCCTACGAGCAGTACTTC. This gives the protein CASSDGTRSSYEQYF.

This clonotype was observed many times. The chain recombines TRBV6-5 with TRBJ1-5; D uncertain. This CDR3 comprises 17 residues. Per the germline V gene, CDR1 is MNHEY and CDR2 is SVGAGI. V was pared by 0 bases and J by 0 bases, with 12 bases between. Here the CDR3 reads CASSYSWTRYSNQPQHF. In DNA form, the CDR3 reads TGTGCCAGCAGTTACTCATGGACCCGATATAGCAATCAGCCCCAGCATTTT.

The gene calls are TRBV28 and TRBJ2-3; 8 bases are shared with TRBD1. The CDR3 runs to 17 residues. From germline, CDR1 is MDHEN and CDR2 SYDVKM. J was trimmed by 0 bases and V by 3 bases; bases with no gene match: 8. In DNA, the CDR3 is TGTGCCAGCAGTTTCCTCCCGGACAGGGTGAGCACAGATACGCAGTATTTT. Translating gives CASSFLPDRVSTDTQYF. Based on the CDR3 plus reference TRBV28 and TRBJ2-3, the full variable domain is DVKVTQSSRYLVKRTGEKVFLECVQDMDHENMFWYRQDPGLGLRLIYFSYDVKMKEKGDIPEGYSVSREKKERFSLILESASTNQTSMYLCASSFLPDRVSTDTQYFGPGTRLTVL.

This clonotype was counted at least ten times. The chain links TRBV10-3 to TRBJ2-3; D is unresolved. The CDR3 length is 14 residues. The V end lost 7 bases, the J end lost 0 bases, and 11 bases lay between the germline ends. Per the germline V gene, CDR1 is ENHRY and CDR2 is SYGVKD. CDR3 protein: CAIKGSFSTDTQYF. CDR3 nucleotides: TGTGCCATCAAAGGATCCTTTAGCACAGATACGCAGTATTTT.

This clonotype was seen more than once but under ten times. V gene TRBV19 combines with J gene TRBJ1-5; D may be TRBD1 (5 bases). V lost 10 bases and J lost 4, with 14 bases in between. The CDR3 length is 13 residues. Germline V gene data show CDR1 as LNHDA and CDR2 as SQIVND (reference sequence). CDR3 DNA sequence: TGTGCCACCTCAGGGAACTCAAATCAGCCCCAGCATTTT. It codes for CATSGNSNQPQHF.

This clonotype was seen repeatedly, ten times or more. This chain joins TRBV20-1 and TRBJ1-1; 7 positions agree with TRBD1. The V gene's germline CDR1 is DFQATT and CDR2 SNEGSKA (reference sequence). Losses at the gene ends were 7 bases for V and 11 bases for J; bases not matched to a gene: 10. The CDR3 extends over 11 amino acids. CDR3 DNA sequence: TGCAGTGTTAGGCCCCAGGGGGAGGCTTTCTTT. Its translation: CSVRPQGEAFF.

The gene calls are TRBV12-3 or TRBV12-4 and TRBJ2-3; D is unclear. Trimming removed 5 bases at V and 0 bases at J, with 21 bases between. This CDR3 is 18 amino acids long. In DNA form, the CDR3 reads TGTGCCAGCAGTCCCTTAAGTTTTCCGGGTCCAAGCACAGATACGCAGTATTTT. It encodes CASSPLSFPGPSTDTQYF.

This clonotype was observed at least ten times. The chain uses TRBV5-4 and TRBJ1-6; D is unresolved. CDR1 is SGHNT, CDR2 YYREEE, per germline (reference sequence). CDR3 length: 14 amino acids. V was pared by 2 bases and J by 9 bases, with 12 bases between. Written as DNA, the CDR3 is TGTGCCAGCAGCTTAGCGGATTTAGGTTCACCCCTCCACTTT. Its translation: CASSLADLGSPLHF. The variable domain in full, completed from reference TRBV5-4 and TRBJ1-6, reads ETGVTQSPTHLIKTRGQQVTLRCSSQSGHNTVSWYQQALGQGPQFIFQYYREEENGRGNFPPRFSGLQFPNYSSELNVNALELDDSALYLCASSLADLGSPLHFGNGTRLTVT.